Following are 14 T cell receptor beta chains from one sample sequenced in a study of OX40 agonist ivuxolimab in advanced cancers. Libraries were constructed by the immunoSEQ multiplex PCR assay. Imported from immuneACCESS, the table was reduced by TCRdb to in-frame sequences with V and J called. These copies leave out some clones; in studies compared against another copy, an unresolved V gene accounts for under half, and the cause of the remainder is not known. The sample table lists 15,000 to 20,000 clones, 75% to 85% of them with a count of one. The ten largest clones capture roughly 12% of the sample. Sample: CD4+ or CD8+ T cells sorted from blood, taken in a trial of the OX40 agonist ivuxolimab. These receptors were collected from an adult with an advanced solid tumor such as melanoma, head and neck, liver or kidney cancer.

The chain joins TRBV9 to TRBJ2-5; TRBD1 aligns across 9 bases. Trimming took 4 bases from V and 2 from J; bases not matched to a gene: 3. From germline, CDR1 is SGDLS and CDR2 YYNGEE. CDR3 length: 14 residues. The DNA for the CDR3 is TGTGCCAGCAGCCGGGACAGGGTTCAAGAGACCCAGTACTTC. This encodes CASSRDRVQETQYF.

This clone was recorded once. This chain connects TRBV19 to TRBJ2-3; D is possibly TRBD2 (6 bases). V lost 9 bases and J lost 4, with 14 bases in between. The CDR3 consists of 13 residues. Germline-derived CDR1 and CDR2 are LNHDA and SQIVND (reference sequence). CDR3 in amino acids: CASNLARADTQYF. Written as DNA, the CDR3 is TGTGCCAGCAATCTAGCGAGGGCAGATACGCAGTATTTT.

The sample holds one count of this clone. The chain couples TRBV28 to TRBJ1-2; TRBD1 agrees at 7 bases. Germline trimming cut 7 bases from V and 4 bases from J; bases unmatched to any gene: 9. Germline CDR1 reads MDHEN; CDR2 reads SYDVKM. The CDR3 totals 14 residues. CDR3 bases: TGTGCCAGCATGTCGGGACAGACACTCTATGGCTACACCTTC. Protein product: CASMSGQTLYGYTF.

V usage is TRBV11-2 and J usage is TRBJ1-2; D is unresolved. Germline V gene data show CDR1 as SGHAT and CDR2 as FQNNGV. V lost 4 bases and J 8 bases, leaving 14 bases between the germline ends. This CDR3 is 13 amino acids long. In DNA form, the CDR3 reads TGTGCCAGCAGCTCCCCGCCCTTGGGGGGCTACACCTTC. Translating gives CASSSPPLGGYTF.

The J gene is TRBJ2-7, the V gene TRBV19; 9 bases agree with TRBD2. Per the germline V gene, CDR1 is LNHDA and CDR2 is SQIVND (reference sequence). V was clipped by 5 bases and J by 1 base; unmatched bases: 9. The CDR3 is 16 amino acids. The CDR3 coding sequence is TGTGCCAGTAGTCCGCAAGCGGGAGGACAATCCTACGAGCAGTACTTC. It yields the protein CASSPQAGGQSYEQYF.

In the case of this clone: The junction departs from the called germline gene at one end, perhaps through a read error. This rearrangement joins TRBV27 to TRBJ2-1; 8 bases are a match to TRBD1. The CDR3 contains 18 residues. Per the germline V gene, CDR1 is MNHEY and CDR2 is SMNVEV (reference sequence). CDR3 region: CASTLPLIGQGSYNEQFF. CDR3 sequence (DNA): TGTGCCAGCACTTTACCCCTAATCGGACAGGGTTCCTACAATGAGCAGTTCTTC.

The chain recombines TRBV19 with TRBJ2-5, with D tentatively TRBD1 or TRBD2 (5 bases each). Looked up from germline, CDR1 is LNHDA and CDR2 is SQIVND (reference sequence). V lost 4 bases to trimming and J lost 2 bases, with 14 bases between them. The CDR3 has 15 amino acids. CDR3 DNA sequence: TGTGCCAGTAGTAAGGGACGGAATAGGCAAGAGACCCAGTACTTC. This codes for CASSKGRNRQETQYF.

The chain couples TRBV7-9 to TRBJ1-1, with 8 bases matching TRBD1. Losses at the gene ends were 4 bases for V and 4 bases for J; bases not matched to a gene: 5. This CDR3 has 14 residues. Germline loops: CDR1 SEHNR, CDR2 FQNEAQ (reference sequence). CDR3 sequence (DNA): TGTGCCAGCAGCTCCAGGGGGCTCGGCACTGAAGCTTTCTTT. Protein product: CASSSRGLGTEAFF.

The genes are TRBV2 and TRBJ2-2, with no clear D. The CDR3 is 16 amino acids. CDR1 and CDR2 (germline): SNHLY, FYNNEI. V lost 7 bases, J lost 0 bases, and 15 bases lay in between. The DNA for the CDR3 is TGTGCCAGCACACAAAGTCAGATCTCGAACACCGGGGAGCTGTTTTTT. Translation: CASTQSQISNTGELFF.

This clone came up once. This chain connects TRBV7-6 to TRBJ2-3; the D is unclear. V dropped 5 bases and J dropped 5 bases, with 5 bases sitting between them. The CDR3 is 11 amino acids. Germline values: CDR1 SGHVS, CDR2 FNYEAQ. In DNA, the CDR3 is TGTGCCAGCAGCAAGAGAGATACGCAGTATTTT. Residues: CASSKRDTQYF. Looking up the rest from reference TRBV7-6 and TRBJ2-3 gives the full variable domain: GAGVSQSPRYKVTKRGQDVALRCDPISGHVSLYWYRQALGQGPEFLTYFNYEAQQDKSGLPNDRFSAERPEGSISTLTIQRTEQRDSAMYRCASSKRDTQYFGPGTRLTVL.

This clone has a handful of counts. This sequence joins TRBV19 and TRBJ1-5, with D uncertain. Germline lookup yields CDR1 LNHDA and CDR2 SQIVND (reference sequence). The CDR3 has 12 amino acids. V was trimmed by 7 bases and J by 4 bases, leaving 8 bases between them. CDR3: CASKRGNQPQHF. In DNA, the CDR3 is TGTGCCAGTAAGCGAGGGAATCAGCCCCAGCATTTT.

The chain links TRBV9 to TRBJ1-1; TRBD1 matches 7 bases. Germline trimming cut 0 bases from V and 5 bases from J; bases unmatched to any gene: 7. The CDR3 sequence is 15 residues long. CDR1 is SGDLS and CDR2 is YYNGEE in the germline V gene. In DNA, the CDR3 is TGTGCCAGCAGCGTAGCCCCCACAGGGGAGACTGAAGCTTTCTTT. It translates to CASSVAPTGETEAFF.

This clone was picked up one time. This chain uses TRBV7-3 with TRBJ1-3; 8 bases are shared with TRBD1. Germline CDR1 reads SGHTA; CDR2 reads FQGTGA. J was trimmed by 0 bases and V by 5 bases; bases with no gene match: 3. This CDR3 has 15 amino acids. CDR3 nucleotide sequence: TGTGCCAGCAGCCCGACAGGGGACTCTGGAAACACCATATATTTT. Translated, it gives CASSPTGDSGNTIYF.

V gene TRBV6-1 combines with J gene TRBJ2-3, with D uncertain. Between the trimmed V and J ends, which lost 4 bases and 3 bases, there was a span of 14 bases. Germline V gene data show CDR1 as MNHNS and CDR2 as SASEGT. The CDR3 is 15 amino acids. This CDR3 is CASSADGAKTDTQYF. The CDR3 region has the DNA TGTGCCAGCAGTGCGGACGGCGCCAAGACAGATACGCAGTATTTT.